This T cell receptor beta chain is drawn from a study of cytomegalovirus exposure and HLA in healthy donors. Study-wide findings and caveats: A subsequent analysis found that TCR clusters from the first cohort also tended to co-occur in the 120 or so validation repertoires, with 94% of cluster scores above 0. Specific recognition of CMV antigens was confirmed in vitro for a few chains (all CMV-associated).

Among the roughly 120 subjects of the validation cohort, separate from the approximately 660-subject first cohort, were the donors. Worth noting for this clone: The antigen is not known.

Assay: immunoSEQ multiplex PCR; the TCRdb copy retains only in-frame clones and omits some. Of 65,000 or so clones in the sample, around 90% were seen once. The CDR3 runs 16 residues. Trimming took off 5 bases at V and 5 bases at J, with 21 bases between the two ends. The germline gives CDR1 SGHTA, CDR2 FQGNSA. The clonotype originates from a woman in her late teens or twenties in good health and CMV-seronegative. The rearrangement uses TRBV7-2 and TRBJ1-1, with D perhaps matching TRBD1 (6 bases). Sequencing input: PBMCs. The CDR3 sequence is CASSLKAHPGATEAFF. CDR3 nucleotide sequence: TGTGCCAGCAGCCTAAAAGCTCATCCAGGGGCAACTGAAGCTTTCTTT.